This is a list of T cell receptor beta chains from one sample in a study of T cells in Graves' hyperthyroidism and ophthalmopathy. TCRdb fed the multiplex PCR reads into MiXCR, producing one record per CDR3 protein. The sample has 30,000 to 35,000 distinct CDR3 sequences; 52% are singletons. Sequencing was performed on blood. These receptors were obtained from a woman aged 40 to 50 with Graves' ophthalmopathy. Each CDR3 is given with its conserved first and last residue. A D gene is named only where the DNA matches it firmly. Clone size is not always given. Where it is, it says once, few, many or a class for expanded clones.

cdr3_length	j_call	d_call	v_call	clone_size	cdr3_nt	cdr3_aa
16	TRBJ1-1	NA	TRBV7-6	NA	TGTGCCAGCAGCTTCGACAGGCCTACAGGAAACACTGAAGCTTTCTTT	CASSFDRPTGNTEAFF
15	TRBJ2-7	NA	TRBV7-8	NA	TGTGCCAGCAGCTTAGTTTCCCGACCCAAGTTAAAGCAGTACTTC	CASSLVSRPKLKQYF
19	TRBJ2-6	TRBD1	TRBV20-1	NA	TGCAGTGCTAGAGATCAGCGGGACAGGGGACTCTCTGGGGCCAACGTCCTGACTTTC	CSARDQRDRGLSGANVLTF
14	TRBJ2-5	TRBD1	TRBV12-5	many	TGTGCTAGTGCTTTCCAGGGGGCGGGAGAGACCCAGTACTTC	CASAFQGAGETQYF
17	TRBJ2-3	NA	TRBV9	many	TGTGCCAGCAGCGCTCTGACGACAGGGAGGATGACAGATACGCAGTATTTT	CASSALTTGRMTDTQYF
21	TRBJ2-1	TRBD2	TRBV5-5	NA	TGTGCCAGCAGCCTCATATGGGGAGGGAGGACTAGCGGGGTCTCCTACAATGAGCAGTTCTTC	CASSLIWGGRTSGVSYNEQFF
14	TRBJ2-7	NA	TRBV7-2	medium-sized	TGTGCCAGCAGCAGAGGGACTTTCTCCTACGAGCAGTACTTC	CASSRGTFSYEQYF
16	TRBJ1-2	TRBD1	TRBV9	NA	TGTGCCAGCAGCGTGATCGGGACAGGGTCTAATTTTGGTGAAGCTTTC	CASSVIGTGSNFGEAF
15	TRBJ2-1	NA	TRBV10-3	NA	TGTGCCATCAAGACTAGTGGGGGCTCCTACAATGAGCAGTTCTTC	CAIKTSGGSYNEQFF
14	TRBJ1-4	NA	TRBV5-1	NA	TGCGCCAGCAGCCCTGCCTCACAGGGATGGAAACTGTTTTTT	CASSPASQGWKLFF
11	TRBJ2-3	NA	TRBV5-1	once	TGCGCCAGCAGCGATCACGATACGCAGTATTTT	CASSDHDTQYF
15	TRBJ1-2	TRBD1	TRBV2	medium-sized	TGTGCCAGCAGTGCGAGGACAGGGAGTTCCTATGGCTACACCTTC	CASSARTGSSYGYTF
15	TRBJ2-1	TRBD2	TRBV11-3	many	TGTGCCAGTACCCCGGGGTCTAGCGGGATGAATGAGCAGTTCTTC	CASTPGSSGMNEQFF
13	TRBJ2-2	NA	TRBV24-1	NA	TGTGCCACTAAGGTAGAGGGGACCGGGGAGCTGTTTTTT	CATKVEGTGELFF
12	TRBJ1-2	NA	TRBV20-1	medium-sized	TGCAGTGCTAGATCACAGGGAGAAGGCTACACCTTC	CSARSQGEGYTF